This T cell receptor (beta chain) was recovered during a study of cytomegalovirus exposure and HLA in healthy donors. The germline V gene encodes CDR1 KGHSH and CDR2 LQKENI. There are 14 residues in the CDR3. Trimming left V 2 bases short and J 3 bases short, with 10 bases between. Study-wide results and caveats: There was a cluster of highly shared sequence variants that was likely a sequencing artifact. The authors listed some 160 TCR beta chains as cytomegalovirus-associated. Analyzed later, most CMV-associated TCR beta chains appeared HLA-restricted. A later analysis linked fewer than 20,000 TCR beta sequences to HLA alleles at 0.05 false discovery rate.

The primer mix had 60 Vbeta and 13 Jbeta primers. Sequencing used immunoSEQ multiplex PCR; TCRdb keeps in-frame clones, though not all of them. The repertoire holds some 150,000 clones, with around 80% as singletons. Notes on this clone: The target antigen is unknown. Other DNA sequences in the same sample also yield this CDR3.

The receptor was derived from a woman in her thirties or forties in good health and CMV-seropositive. The sequenced sample was PBMCs. The rearrangement uses TRBV18 and TRBJ1-2; possible D gene TRBD1, 6 bases. CDR3 region: CASSPDHRDYGYTF. The CDR3 DNA sequence: TGTGCCAGCTCACCAGACCACAGGGACTATGGCTACACCTTC.